What follows are 9 T cell receptor beta chains derived from one specimen sequenced in a study of technical replicates of blood from a handful of donors. Clones were read by immunoSEQ multiplex PCR, and TCRdb kept only the in-frame ones, dropping some. There are 100,000 or so clones in the sample; 95% to 96% occur only once, and approximately 0.2% lies in the top ten. Sample: T cells isolated from PBMCs. The receptors originated from a human donor in good health.

V gene TRBV28 combines with J gene TRBJ1-6; no clear D gene. Germline CDR1 reads MDHEN; CDR2 reads SYDVKM. The CDR3 totals 12 residues. The V and J ends lost 4 bases and 10 bases respectively, with 8 bases between them. CDR3 region: CASSSQRSPLHF. CDR3 nucleotides: TGTGCCAGCAGTTCTCAACGGTCACCCCTCCACTTT.

The J gene is TRBJ1-2, the V gene TRBV28; the D is unclear. The germline gives CDR1 MDHEN, CDR2 SYDVKM. The V end was cut by 2 bases, the J end by 6 bases, with 4 bases between. This CDR3 spans 11 amino acids. The CDR3 DNA reads TGTGCCAGCAGTTTACTCCATGGCTACACCTTC. It codes for CASSLLHGYTF.

The rearrangement links TRBV11-3 to TRBJ2-1; 9 bases line up with TRBD1. The germline gives CDR1 SGHNT, CDR2 YENEEA. The CDR3 is 19 amino acids. Trimming at V came to 0 bases and at J to 3 bases, leaving 12 bases not matched to a gene. The CDR3 DNA reads as TGTGCCAGCAGCTTAGATGGGACAGGGAGATCCAAAAGCTACAATGAGCAGTTCTTC. It is translated as CASSLDGTGRSKSYNEQFF.

V is TRBV28 and J is TRBJ2-7; 11 nucleotides line up with TRBD2. Germline lookup yields CDR1 MDHEN and CDR2 SYDVKM. The CDR3 has 16 residues. V lost 6 bases to trimming and J lost 1 base; unmatched junction nucleotides: 8. The CDR3 DNA sequence: TGTGCCAGCAGCGATCCGGGACTAGCGGAATCCTACGAGCAGTACTTC. Translating it yields CASSDPGLAESYEQYF.

The gene calls are TRBV29-1 and TRBJ2-5, with 7 bases that match TRBD2. There are 18 residues in the CDR3. J lost 5 bases, V lost 5 bases, and 23 bases had no gene match. Germline CDR1 and CDR2: SQVTM and ANQGSEA. The CDR3 nucleotides are TGCAGCGTTCGCCAAGGTGTAGGGAGGGGCTTTCAGGGTGAGACCCAGTACTTC. Protein product: CSVRQGVGRGFQGETQYF.

This sequence joins TRBV30 and TRBJ2-2; D is perhaps TRBD1 (5 bases). This CDR3 comprises 16 residues. Germline CDR1 reads GTSNPN; CDR2 reads SVGIG (reference sequence). V was trimmed by 2 bases and J by 2 bases, leaving 15 bases between them. The CDR3 is CAWSYRADRNTGELFF. The CDR3 bases are TGTGCCTGGAGTTATAGGGCCGACAGAAACACCGGGGAGCTGTTTTTT.

V gene TRBV18 combines with J gene TRBJ2-7; TRBD1 agrees at 7 bases. V was pared by 5 bases and J by 0 bases, with 4 bases of the junction left unmatched. The germline gives CDR1 KGHSH, CDR2 LQKENI. The CDR3 contains 14 residues. The CDR3 coding sequence is TGTGCCAGCTCAATCGGGACAGACTCCTACGAGCAGTACTTC. This translates into CASSIGTDSYEQYF.

The V and J genes are TRBV7-3 and TRBJ1-2; D may be TRBD1 (5 bases). V lost 6 bases and J 0 bases, leaving 11 bases between the germline ends. The CDR3 length is 14 residues. Germline CDR1 SGHTA, CDR2 FQGTGA. The CDR3 DNA follows: TGTGCCAGCAGTCCGACGGGGGCTAACTATGGCTACACCTTC. Translating gives CASSPTGANYGYTF.

The chain joins TRBV5-6 to TRBJ2-7; weak D call: TRBD2 (5 bases). The CDR3 has 15 amino acids. The V and J ends lost 2 bases and 4 bases respectively, with 16 bases between them. Germline V gene lookup returns CDR1 SGHDT and CDR2 YYEEEE. CDR3 loop: CASSFPLARNYEQYF. The CDR3 nucleotides read TGTGCCAGCAGCTTCCCCCTAGCCCGAAATTACGAGCAGTACTTC.